One TCR beta chain is described in this entry. Using RNA transcripts as the source, TCR beta CDR3 regions were amplified. With the HTBI primer set, the TCR CDR3 went through a first round of RT-PCR. TCRdb used MiXCR to reprocess the multiplex PCR reads, holding one entry per CDR3 protein. In the table there are around 600,000 distinct CDR3 sequences, around 15% of which are singletons. This record comes from a study of T cells in Graves' hyperthyroidism and ophthalmopathy. This clonotype was obtained from a woman aged 50 to 65 with Graves' ophthalmopathy. Sequenced sample: blood.

The CDR3 DNA sequence: TGCGCCAGCAGCCAAGATCGGGAAGGAGATACGCAGTATTTT. It specifies CASSQDREGDTQYF. The gene calls are TRBV4-3 and TRBJ2-3; weak D call: TRBD2 (5 bases). Trimming took off 0 bases at V and 5 bases at J, with 9 bases between the two ends. The CDR3 loop spans 14 amino acids. Germline CDR1 reads LGHNA; CDR2 reads YSLEER.